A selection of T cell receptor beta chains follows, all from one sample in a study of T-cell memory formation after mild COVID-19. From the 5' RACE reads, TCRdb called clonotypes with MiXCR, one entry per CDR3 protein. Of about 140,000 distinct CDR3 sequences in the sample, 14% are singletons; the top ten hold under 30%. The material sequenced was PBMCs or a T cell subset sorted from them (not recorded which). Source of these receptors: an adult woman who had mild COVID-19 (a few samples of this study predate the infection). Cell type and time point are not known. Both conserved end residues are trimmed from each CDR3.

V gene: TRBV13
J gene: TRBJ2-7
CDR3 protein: ASSPPPGQGPYEQY

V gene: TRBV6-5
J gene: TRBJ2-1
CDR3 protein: ASTWTSGYNEQF

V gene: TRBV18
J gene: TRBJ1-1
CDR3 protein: ASSPPGGSNTEAF

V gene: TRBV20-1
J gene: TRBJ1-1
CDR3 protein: SHRVGEERGEKGEFF

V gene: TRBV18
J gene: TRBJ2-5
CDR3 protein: ASSPPSYEETQY

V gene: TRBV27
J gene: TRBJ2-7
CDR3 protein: ASNKLAGTGYEQY

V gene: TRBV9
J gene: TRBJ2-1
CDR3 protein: ASSAQGWNEQF

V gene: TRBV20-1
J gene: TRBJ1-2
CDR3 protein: SVRDRGSIGYGYT

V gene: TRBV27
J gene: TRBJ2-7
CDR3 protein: ASSSGYSSYEQY

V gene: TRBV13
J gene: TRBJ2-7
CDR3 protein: ASSFTGIPYEQY

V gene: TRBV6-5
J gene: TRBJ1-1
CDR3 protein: ASSYRPGQEAF

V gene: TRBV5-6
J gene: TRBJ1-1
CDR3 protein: ASSIGGIDTEAF

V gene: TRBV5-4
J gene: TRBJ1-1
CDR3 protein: ASSPFFGGALNTEAF

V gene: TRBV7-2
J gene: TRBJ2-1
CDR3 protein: ASSRDVSGSTYNEQF

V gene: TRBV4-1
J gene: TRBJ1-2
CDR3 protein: ASSQAGTNYGYT

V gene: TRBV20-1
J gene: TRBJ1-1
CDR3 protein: SARVGGIDTEAF